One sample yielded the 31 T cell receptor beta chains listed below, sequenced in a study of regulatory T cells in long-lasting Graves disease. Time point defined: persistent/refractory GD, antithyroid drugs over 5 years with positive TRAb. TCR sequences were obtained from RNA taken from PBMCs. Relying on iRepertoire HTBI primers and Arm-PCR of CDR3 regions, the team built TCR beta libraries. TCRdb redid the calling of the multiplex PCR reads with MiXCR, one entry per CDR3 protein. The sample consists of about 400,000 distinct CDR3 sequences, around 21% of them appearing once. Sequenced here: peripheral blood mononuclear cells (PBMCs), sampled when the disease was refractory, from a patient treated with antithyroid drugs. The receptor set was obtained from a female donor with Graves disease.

CDR3 loop: CASSFRGGSTSEQYF. The CDR3, as DNA: TGTGCCAGCAGTTTTCGAGGGGGCTCAACCTCCGAGCAGTACTTC. This chain uses TRBV12-3 or TRBV12-4 with TRBJ2-7; the match to TRBD1 covers 7 bases. CDR3 length: 15 amino acids. The junction had 11 bases not matched to a gene; V was cut back by 3 bases and J by 6 bases.

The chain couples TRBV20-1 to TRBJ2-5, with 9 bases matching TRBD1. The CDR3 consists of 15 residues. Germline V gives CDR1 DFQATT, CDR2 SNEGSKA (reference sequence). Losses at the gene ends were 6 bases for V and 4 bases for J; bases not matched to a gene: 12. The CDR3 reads CSAHRAGTGRETQYF. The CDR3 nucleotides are TGCAGTGCCCATCGGGCCGGGACAGGGAGAGAGACCCAGTACTTC.

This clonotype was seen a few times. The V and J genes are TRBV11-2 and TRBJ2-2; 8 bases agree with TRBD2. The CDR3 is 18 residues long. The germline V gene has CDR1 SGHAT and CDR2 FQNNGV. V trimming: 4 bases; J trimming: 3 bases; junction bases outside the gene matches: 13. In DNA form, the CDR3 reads TGTGCCAGCAGCTCGGGGGGGCGGGGGCGAAGTCACACCGGGGAGCTGTTTTTT. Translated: CASSSGGRGRSHTGELFF.

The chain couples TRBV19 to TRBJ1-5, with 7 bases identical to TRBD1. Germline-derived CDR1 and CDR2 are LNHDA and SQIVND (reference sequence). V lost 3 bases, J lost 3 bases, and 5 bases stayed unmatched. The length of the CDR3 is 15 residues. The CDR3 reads CASSMAQGTNQPQHF. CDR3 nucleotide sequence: TGTGCCAGTAGTATGGCACAGGGGACCAATCAGCCCCAGCATTTT.

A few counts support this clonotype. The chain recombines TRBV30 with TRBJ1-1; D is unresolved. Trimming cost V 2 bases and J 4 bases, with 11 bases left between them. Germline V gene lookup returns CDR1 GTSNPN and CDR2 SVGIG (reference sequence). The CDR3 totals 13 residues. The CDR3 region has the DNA TGTGCCTGGAGTACAGTGACCGCCACTGAAGCTTTCTTT. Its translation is CAWSTVTATEAFF.

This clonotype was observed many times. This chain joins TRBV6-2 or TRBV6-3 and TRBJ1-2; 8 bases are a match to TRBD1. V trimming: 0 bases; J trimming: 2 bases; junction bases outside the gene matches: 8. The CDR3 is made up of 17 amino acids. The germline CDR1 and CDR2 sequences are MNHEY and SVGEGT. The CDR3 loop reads CASSYSSGQGANYGYTF. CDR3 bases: TGTGCCAGCAGTTACTCATCGGGGCAGGGGGCGAACTATGGCTACACCTTC.

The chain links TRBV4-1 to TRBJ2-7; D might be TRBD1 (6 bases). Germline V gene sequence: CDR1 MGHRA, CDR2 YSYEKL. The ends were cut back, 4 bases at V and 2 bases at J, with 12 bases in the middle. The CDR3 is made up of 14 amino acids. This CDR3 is CASSLGAPAYEQYF. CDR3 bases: TGCGCCAGCAGCCTGGGGGCACCCGCCTACGAGCAGTACTTC.

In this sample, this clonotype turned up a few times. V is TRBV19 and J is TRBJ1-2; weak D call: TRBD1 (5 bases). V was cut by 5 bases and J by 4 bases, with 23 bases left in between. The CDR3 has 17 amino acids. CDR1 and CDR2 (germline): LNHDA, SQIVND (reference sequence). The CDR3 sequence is CASSFFGGTRASYGYTF. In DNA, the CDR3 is TGTGCCAGTAGTTTTTTCGGGGGAACCAGGGCCAGCTATGGCTACACCTTC.

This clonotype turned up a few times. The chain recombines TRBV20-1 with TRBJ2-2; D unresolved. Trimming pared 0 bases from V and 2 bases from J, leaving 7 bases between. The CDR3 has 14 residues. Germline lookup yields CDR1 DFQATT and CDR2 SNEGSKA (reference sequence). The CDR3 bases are TGCAGTGCTAGAGACAAGGGTAACACCGGGGAGCTGTTTTTT. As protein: CSARDKGNTGELFF.

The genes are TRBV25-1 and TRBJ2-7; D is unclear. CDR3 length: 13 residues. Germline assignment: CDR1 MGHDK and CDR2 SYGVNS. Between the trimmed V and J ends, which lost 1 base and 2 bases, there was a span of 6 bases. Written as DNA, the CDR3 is TGTGCCAGCAGTGAATTGGCCACCTACGAGCAGTACTTC. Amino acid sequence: CASSELATYEQYF.

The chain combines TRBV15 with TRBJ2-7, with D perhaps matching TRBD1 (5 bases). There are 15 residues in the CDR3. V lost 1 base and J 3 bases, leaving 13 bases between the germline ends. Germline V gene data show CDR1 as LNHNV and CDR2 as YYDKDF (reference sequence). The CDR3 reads CATSRARQGGYEQYF. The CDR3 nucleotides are TGTGCCACCAGCAGAGCGCGGCAGGGTGGCTACGAGCAGTACTTC.

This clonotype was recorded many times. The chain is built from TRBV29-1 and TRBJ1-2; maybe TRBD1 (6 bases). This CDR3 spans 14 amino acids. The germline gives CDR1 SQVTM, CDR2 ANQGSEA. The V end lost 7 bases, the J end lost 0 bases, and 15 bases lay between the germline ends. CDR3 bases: TGCAGCGCTGGGGGGGGCACCGCTAACTATGGCTACACCTTC. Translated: CSAGGGTANYGYTF.

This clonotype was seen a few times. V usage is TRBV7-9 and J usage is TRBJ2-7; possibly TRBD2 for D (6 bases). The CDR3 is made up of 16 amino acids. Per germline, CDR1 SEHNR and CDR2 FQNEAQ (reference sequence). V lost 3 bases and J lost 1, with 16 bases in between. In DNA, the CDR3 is TGTGCCAGCAGCTTCCCCCAGAGGGCGGGGTCCTACGAGCAGTACTTC. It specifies CASSFPQRAGSYEQYF.

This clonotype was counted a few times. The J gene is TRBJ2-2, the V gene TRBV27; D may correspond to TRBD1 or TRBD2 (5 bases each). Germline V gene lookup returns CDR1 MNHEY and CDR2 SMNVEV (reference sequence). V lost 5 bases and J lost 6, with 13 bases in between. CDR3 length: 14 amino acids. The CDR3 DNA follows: TGTGCCAGCAGTCCCCGGGGCTCACCCGGGGAGCTGTTTTTT. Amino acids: CASSPRGSPGELFF.

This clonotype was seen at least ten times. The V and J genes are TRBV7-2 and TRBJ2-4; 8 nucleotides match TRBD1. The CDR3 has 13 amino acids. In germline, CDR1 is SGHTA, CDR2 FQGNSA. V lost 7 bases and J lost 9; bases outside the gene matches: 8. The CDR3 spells CASTLEQGGIQYF. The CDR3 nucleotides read TGTGCCAGCACCCTAGAACAGGGGGGCATTCAGTACTTC.

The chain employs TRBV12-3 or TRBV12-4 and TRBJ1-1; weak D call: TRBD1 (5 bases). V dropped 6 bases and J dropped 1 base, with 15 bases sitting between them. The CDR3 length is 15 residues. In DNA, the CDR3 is TGTGCCAGCAGAAAAGGAGGACACTCGAACACTGAAGCTTTCTTT. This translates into CASRKGGHSNTEAFF.

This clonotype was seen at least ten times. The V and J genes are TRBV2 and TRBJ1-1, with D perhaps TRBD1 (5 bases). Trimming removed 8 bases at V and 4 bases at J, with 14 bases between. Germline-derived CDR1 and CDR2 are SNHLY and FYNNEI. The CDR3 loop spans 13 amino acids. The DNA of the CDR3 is TGTGCCAGCTATGGTACCGGGGGCACTGAAGCTTTCTTT. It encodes CASYGTGGTEAFF.

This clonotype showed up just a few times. The CDR3 DNA sequence: TGTGCCAGCAGTCCGCGGCAGATACAAGAGACCCAGTACTTC. Translation gives CASSPRQIQETQYF. The chain recombines TRBV28 with TRBJ2-5; D uncertain. Germline CDR1 is MDHEN and CDR2 is SYDVKM. The CDR3 contains 14 residues. The V gene lost 5 bases and the J gene lost 2 bases, with 12 bases spanning the gap.

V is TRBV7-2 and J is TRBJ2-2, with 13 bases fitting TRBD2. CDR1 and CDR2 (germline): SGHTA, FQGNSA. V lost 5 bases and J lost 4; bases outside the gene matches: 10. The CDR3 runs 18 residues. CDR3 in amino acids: CASSQQSWTSGGTGELFF. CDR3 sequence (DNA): TGTGCCAGCAGCCAACAGTCCTGGACTAGCGGGGGCACCGGGGAGCTGTTTTTT.

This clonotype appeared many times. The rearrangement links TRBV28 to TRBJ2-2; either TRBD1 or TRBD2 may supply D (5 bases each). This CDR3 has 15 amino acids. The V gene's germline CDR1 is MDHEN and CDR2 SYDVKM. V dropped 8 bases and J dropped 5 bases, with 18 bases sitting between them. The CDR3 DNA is TGTGCCAGCTGTGGGGACCCCCCGGCAACCGGGGAGCTGTTTTTT. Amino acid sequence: CASCGDPPATGELFF.

As DNA, the CDR3 is TGTGCCACCAGCAGAGCCGCAGGGGACAGCCTAAATCAGCCCCAGCATTTT. It specifies CATSRAAGDSLNQPQHF. This chain joins TRBV15 and TRBJ1-5, with TRBD1 identical over 7 bases. CDR1 and CDR2 (germline): LNHNV, YYDKDF (reference sequence). The CDR3 runs 17 residues. The junction had 10 bases not matched to a gene; V was cut back by 1 base and J by 4 bases.

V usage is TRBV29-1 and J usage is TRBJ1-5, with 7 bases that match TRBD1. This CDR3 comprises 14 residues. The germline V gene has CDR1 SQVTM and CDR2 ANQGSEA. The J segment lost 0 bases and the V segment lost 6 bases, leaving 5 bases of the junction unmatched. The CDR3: CSVSQGYSNQPQHF. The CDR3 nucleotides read TGCAGCGTCTCACAGGGGTATAGCAATCAGCCCCAGCATTTT.

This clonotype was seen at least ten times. DNA for the CDR3: TGTGCCAGCAGCTGGGGGGGAGGAGGAGGATACGAGCAGTACTTC. Encoded protein: CASSWGGGGGYEQYF. This chain links TRBV7-2 with TRBJ2-7; 7 bases match TRBD2. V was clipped by 4 bases and J by 4 bases; unmatched bases: 10. This CDR3 region has 15 residues. Germline V lookup: CDR1 SGHTA, CDR2 FQGNSA.

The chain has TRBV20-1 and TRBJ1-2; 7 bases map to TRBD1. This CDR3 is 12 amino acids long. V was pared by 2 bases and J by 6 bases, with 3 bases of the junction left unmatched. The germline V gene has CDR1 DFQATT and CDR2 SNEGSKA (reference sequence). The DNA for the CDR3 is TGCAGTGCTAGAACAGGGGCGAATGGCTACACCTTC. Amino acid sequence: CSARTGANGYTF.

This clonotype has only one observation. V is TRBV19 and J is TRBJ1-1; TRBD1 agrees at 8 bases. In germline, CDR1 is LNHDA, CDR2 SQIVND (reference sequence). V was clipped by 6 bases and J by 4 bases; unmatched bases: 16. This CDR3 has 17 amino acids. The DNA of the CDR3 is TGTGCCAGTAGGGCGTCAATGGGGACAGGTTCTCCCACTGAAGCTTTCTTT. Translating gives CASRASMGTGSPTEAFF.

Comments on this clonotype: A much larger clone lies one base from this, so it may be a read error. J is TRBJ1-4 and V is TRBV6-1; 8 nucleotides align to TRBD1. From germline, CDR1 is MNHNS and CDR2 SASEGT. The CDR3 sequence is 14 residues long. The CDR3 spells CAGSGSTGAEKLFF. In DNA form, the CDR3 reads TGTGCCGGCAGCGGATCGACAGGGGCTGAAAAACTGTTTTTT.

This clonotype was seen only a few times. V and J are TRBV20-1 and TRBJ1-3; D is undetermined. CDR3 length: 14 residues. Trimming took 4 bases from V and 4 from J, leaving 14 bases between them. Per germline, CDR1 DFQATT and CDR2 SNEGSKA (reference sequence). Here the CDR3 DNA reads TGCAGTGCTAACGGGCTGAGCGGGGGAAACACCATATATTTT. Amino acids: CSANGLSGGNTIYF.

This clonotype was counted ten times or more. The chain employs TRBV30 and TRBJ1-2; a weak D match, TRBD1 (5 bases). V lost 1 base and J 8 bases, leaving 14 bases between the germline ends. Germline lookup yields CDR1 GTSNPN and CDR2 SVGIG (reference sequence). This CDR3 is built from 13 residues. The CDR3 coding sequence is TGTGCCTGGAGTGGTTTGGGACTACTGGGCTACACCTTC. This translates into CAWSGLGLLGYTF. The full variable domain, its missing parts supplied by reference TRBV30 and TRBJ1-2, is SQTIHQWPATLVQPVGSPLSLECTVEGTSNPNLYWYRQAAGRGLQLLFYSVGIGQISSEVPQNLSASRPQDRQFILSSKKLLLSDSGFYLCAWSGLGLLGYTFGSGTRLTVV.

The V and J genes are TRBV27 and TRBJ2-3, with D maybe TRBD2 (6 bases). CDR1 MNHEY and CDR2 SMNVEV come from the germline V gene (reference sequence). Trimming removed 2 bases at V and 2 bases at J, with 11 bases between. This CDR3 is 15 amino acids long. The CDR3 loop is CASSLVREVTDTQYF. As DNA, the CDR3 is TGTGCCAGCAGTTTAGTCAGGGAGGTCACAGATACGCAGTATTTT.

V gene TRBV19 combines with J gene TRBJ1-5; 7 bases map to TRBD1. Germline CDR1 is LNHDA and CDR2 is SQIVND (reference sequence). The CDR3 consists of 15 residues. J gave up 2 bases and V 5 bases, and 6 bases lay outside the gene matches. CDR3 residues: CASSASGGRNQPQHF. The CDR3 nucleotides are TGTGCCAGTAGTGCCTCAGGGGGTCGCAATCAGCCCCAGCATTTT.

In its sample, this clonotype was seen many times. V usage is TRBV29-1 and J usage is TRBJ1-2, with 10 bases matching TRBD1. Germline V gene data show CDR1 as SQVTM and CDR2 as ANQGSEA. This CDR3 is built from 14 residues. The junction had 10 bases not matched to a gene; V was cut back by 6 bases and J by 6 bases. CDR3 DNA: TGCAGCGTCGTGGGACAGGGGATTCGGGATGGCTACACCTTC. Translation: CSVVGQGIRDGYTF.